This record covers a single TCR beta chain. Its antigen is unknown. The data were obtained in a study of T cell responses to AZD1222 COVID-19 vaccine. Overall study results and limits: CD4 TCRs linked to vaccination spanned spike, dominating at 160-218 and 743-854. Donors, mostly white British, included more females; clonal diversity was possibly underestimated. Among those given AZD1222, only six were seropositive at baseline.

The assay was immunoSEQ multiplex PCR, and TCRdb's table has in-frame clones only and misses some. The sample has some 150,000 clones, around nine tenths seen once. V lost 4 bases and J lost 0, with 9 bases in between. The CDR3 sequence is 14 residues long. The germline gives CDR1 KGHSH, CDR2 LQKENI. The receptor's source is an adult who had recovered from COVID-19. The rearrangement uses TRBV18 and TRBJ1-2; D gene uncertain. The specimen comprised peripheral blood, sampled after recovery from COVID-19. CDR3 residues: CASSLRGANYGYTF. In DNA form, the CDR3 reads TGTGCCAGCTCACTCAGAGGAGCTAACTATGGCTACACCTTC.